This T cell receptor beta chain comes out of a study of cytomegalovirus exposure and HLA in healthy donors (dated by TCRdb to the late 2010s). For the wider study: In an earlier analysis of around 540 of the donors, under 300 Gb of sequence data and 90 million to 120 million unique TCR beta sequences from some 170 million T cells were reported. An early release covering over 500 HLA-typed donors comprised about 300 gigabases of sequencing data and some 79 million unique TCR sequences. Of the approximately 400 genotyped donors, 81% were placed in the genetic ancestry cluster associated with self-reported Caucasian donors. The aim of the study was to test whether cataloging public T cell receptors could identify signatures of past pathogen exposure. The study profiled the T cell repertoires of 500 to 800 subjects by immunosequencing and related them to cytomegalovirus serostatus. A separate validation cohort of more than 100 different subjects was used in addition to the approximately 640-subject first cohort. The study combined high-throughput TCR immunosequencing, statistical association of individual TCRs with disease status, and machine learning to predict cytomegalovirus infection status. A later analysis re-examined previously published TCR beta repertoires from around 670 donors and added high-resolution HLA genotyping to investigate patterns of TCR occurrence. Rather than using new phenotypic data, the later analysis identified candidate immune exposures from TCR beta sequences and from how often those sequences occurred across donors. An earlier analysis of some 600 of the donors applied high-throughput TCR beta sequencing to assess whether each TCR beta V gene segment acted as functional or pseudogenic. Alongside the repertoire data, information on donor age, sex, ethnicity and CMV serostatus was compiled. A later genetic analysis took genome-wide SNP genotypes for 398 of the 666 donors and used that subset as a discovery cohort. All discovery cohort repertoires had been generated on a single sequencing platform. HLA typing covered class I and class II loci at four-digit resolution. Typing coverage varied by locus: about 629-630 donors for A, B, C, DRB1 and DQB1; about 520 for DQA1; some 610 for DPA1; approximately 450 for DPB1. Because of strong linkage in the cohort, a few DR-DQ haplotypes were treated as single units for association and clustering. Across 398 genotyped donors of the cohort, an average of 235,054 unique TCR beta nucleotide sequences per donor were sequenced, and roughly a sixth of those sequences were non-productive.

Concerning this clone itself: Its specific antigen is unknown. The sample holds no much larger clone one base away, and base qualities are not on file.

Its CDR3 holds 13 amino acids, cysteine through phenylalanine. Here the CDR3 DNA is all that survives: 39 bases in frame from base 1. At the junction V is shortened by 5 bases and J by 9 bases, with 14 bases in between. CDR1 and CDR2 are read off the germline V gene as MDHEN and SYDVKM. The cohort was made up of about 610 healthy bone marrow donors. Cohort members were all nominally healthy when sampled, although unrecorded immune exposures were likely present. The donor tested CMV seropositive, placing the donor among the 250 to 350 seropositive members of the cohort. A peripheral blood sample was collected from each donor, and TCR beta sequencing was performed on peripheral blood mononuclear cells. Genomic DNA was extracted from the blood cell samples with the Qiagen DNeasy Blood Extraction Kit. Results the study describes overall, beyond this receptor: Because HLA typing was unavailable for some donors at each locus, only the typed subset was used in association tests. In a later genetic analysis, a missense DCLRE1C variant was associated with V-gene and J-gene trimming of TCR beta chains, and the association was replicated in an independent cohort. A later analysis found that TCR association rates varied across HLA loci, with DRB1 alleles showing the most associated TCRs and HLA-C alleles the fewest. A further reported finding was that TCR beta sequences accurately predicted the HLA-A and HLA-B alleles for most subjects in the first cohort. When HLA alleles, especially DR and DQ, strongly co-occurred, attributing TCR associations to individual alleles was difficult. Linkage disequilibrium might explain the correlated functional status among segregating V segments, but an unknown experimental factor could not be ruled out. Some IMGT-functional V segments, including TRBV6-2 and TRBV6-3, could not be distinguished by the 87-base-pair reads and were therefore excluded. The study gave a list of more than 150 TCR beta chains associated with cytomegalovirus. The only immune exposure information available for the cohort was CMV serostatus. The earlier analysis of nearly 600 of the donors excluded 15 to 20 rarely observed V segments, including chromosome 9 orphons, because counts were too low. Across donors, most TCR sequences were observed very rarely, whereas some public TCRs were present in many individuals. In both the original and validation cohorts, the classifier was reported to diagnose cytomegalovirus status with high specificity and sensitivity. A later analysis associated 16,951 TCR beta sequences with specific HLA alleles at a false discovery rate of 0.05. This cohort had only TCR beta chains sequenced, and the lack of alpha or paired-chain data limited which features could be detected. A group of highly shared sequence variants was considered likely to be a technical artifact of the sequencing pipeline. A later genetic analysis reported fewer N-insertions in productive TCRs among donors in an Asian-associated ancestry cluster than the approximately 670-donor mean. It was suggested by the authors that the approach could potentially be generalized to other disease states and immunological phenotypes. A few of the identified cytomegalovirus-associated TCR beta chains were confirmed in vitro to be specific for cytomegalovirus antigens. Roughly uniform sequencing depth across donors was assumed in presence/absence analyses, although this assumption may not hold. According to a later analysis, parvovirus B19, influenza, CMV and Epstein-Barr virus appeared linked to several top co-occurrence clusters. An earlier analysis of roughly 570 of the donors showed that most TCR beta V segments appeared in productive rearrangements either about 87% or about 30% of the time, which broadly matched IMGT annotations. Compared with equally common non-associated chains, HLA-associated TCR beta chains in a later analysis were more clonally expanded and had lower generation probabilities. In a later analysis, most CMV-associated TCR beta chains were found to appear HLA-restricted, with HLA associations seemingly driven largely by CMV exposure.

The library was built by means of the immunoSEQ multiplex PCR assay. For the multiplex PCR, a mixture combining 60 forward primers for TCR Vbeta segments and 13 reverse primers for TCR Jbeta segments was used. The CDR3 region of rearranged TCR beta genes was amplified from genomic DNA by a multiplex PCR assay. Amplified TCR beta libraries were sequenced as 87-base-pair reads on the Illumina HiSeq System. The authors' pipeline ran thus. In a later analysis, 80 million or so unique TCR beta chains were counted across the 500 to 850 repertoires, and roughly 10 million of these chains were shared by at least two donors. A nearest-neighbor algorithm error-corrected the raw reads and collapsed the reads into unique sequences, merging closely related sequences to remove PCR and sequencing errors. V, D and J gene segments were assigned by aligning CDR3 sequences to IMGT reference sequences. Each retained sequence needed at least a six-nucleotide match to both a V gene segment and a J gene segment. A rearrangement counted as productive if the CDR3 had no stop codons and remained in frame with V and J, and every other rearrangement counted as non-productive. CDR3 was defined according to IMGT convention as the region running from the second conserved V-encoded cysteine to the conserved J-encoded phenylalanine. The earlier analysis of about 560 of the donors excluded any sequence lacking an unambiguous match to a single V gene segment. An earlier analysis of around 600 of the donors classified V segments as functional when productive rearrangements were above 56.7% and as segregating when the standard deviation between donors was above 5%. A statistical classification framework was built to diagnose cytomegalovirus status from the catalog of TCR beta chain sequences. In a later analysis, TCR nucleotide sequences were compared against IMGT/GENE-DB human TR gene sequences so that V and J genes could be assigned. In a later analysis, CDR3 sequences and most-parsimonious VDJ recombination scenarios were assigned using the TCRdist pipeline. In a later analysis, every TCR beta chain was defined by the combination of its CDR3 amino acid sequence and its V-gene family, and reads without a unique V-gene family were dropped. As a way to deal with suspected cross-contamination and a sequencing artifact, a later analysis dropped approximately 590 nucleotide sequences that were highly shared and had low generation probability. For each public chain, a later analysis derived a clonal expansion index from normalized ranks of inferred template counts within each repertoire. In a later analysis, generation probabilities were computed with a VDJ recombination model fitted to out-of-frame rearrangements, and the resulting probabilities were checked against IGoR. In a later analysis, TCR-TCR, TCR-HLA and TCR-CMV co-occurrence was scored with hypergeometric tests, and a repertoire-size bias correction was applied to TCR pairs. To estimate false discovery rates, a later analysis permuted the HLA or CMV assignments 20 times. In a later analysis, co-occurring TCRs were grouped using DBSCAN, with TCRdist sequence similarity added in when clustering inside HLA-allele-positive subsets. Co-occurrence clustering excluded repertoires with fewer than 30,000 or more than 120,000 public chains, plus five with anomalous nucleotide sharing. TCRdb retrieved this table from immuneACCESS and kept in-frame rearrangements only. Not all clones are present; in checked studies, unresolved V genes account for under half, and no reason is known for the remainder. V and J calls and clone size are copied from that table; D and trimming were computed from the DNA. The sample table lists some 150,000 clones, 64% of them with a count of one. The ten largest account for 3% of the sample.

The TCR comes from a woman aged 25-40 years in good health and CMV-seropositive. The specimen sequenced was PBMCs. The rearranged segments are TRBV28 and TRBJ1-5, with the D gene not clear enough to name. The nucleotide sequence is TGTGCCAGCAGTCTGGGCGGGGTTATGCCCCAGCATTTT. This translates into CASSLGGVMPQHF. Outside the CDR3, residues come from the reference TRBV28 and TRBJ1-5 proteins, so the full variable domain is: DVKVTQSSRYLVKRTGEKVFLECVQDMDHENMFWYRQDPGLGLRLIYFSYDVKMKEKGDIPEGYSVSREKKERFSLILESASTNQTSMYLCASSLGGVMPQHFGDGTRLSIL.